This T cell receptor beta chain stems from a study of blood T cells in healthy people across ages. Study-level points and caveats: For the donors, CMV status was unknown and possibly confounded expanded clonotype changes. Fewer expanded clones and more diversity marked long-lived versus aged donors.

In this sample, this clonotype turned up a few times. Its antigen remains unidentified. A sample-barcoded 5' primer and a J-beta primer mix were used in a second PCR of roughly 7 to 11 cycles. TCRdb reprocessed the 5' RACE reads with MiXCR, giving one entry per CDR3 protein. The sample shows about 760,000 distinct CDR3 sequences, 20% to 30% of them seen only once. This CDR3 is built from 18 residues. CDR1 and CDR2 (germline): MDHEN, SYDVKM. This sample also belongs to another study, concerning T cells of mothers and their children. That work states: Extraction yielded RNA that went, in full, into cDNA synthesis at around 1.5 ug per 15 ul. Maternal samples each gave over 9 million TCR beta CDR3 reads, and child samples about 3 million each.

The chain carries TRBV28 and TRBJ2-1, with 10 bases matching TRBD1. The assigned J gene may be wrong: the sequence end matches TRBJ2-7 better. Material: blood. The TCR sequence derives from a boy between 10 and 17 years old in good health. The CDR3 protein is CASSPATEPGQGRYKQYF. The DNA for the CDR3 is TGTGCCAGCAGTCCTGCCACGGAACCGGGACAGGGGAGGTACAAGCAGTACTTC.